This note documents a single T cell receptor beta chain sequence. The source of the sample is a study of blood T cell repertoires in COVID-19. Study-level information: COVID-19 samples, acute and convalescent, were from the United States, Italy and Spain. PBMCs, B-cell-depleted T cells, or T cells were the source of the cDNA or gDNA that made up the material.

CDR3 length: 14 amino acids. Germline CDR1 and CDR2: SNHLY and FYNNEI. The ends were cut back, 4 bases at V and 2 bases at J, with 12 bases in the middle. TCRdb keeps only in-frame clones here, not all; method: immunoSEQ multiplex PCR. The sample has roughly 250,000 clones, approximately 87% seen once. Sample: peripheral blood. V is TRBV2 and J is TRBJ2-7, with D possibly being TRBD1 (6 bases). The source of this sequence is a human donor in a cohort sampled during active COVID-19. CDR3: CASSVRGFTYEQYF. Written as DNA, the CDR3 is TGTGCCAGCAGTGTTAGGGGGTTCACCTACGAGCAGTACTTC.